The following is a T cell receptor (beta chain) sequence with its context. The source of the sample is a study of T cells in Graves' hyperthyroidism and ophthalmopathy. Stable disease denoted Graves' hyperthyroidism without ophthalmopathy progression within 18 months. RNA transcripts provided the source from which TCR beta CDR3 regions were amplified. HTBI primers were employed in a first-round RT-PCR of the TCR CDR3. Each CDR3 protein gets one entry after TCRdb re-called the multiplex PCR reads with MiXCR. The sample contains hundreds of thousands of distinct CDR3 sequences, approximately 15% of which appear only once. CDR3 length equals 16 residues. V was cut by 3 bases and J by 0 bases, with 12 bases left in between. In germline, CDR1 is MRHNA, CDR2 SNTAGT.

This chain uses TRBV6-4 with TRBJ2-1, with a tentative D call TRBD2 (5 bases). This sequence was found in a woman under 30 with Graves' hyperthyroidism. Source material: blood. The CDR3 DNA reads as TGTGCCAGCAGTGAGGACTTCATTAGCTCCTACAATGAGCAGTTCTTC. Residues: CASSEDFISSYNEQFF.